Listed below are T cell receptor beta chains from one sample, sequenced in a study of cytomegalovirus exposure and HLA in healthy donors. Only in-frame clones appear in the TCRdb table, and some are missing; sequencing was by immunoSEQ multiplex PCR. Among some 100,000 clones, about 79% were seen once, and the ten largest hold roughly 4%. Sequenced input: PBMCs. All receptors come from a female donor in good health and CMV-seropositive. CDR3s include the opening cysteine and the closing phenylalanine or tryptophan.

J gene,V gene,CDR3 protein
TRBJ2-1,TRBV5-1,CASSFLGGEANEQFF
TRBJ2-7,TRBV5-6,CASSLAGGDEQYF
TRBJ1-1,TRBV18,CASSQGDGYTEAFF
TRBJ2-7,TRBV27,CASSLGLALEQYF
TRBJ1-2,TRBV6-1,CASSGGTGGYGYTF
TRBJ2-7,TRBV7-6,CASSPGGPEQYF
TRBJ1-6,TRBV11-2,CASSSRVDSPLHF
TRBJ1-1,TRBV30,CAWSANLRGVNTEAFF
TRBJ1-1,TRBV30,CAAARDTEAFF
TRBJ2-3,TRBV6-1,CASSTLARALDTQYF
TRBJ2-3,TRBV5-6,CASSSPKQGFTDTQYF
TRBJ2-2,TRBV7-9,CASRSRGLWGTGELFF
TRBJ2-2,TRBV14,CASSQDQSSFGLAGTTGELFF
-,TRBV11-2,CASNPGTSGYSSYEQYF
TRBJ2-7,TRBV4-3,CASSQGQGSYEQYF
TRBJ2-3,TRBV27,CASRYLTSANTDTQYF
TRBJ1-5,TRBV12-5,CASGSPDRESQPQHF
TRBJ2-4,TRBV2,CASSERGRLDSQYF
TRBJ2-5,TRBV7-9,CASTTLYPGGTQYF
TRBJ1-2,TRBV6-4,CASSTGTANYGYTF
TRBJ2-7,TRBV7-2,CASSLTSAVSYEQYF
TRBJ2-1,TRBV7-2,CASSTGPALGSEQFF
TRBJ2-2,TRBV5-4,CASSSAGMLTGELFF
TRBJ2-1,TRBV11-3,CASSLGDSLNNEQFF
TRBJ1-1,TRBV4-2,CASSQEGARRGAFF
TRBJ2-5,TRBV18,CASSPRDWAGVMHQETQYF
TRBJ2-7,TRBV6-6,CASREGEQYF
TRBJ1-3,TRBV25-1,CASSPRGNTIYF
TRBJ2-3,TRBV18,CASSRGTDTQYF
TRBJ1-1,TRBV7-2,CASSSTGGRTEAFF
TRBJ2-3,TRBV7-8,CASSFTGPDTQYF
TRBJ2-7,TRBV7-2,CASSLYSGAYEQYF
TRBJ2-3,TRBV7-2,CASSLGGTGGTDTQYF
TRBJ1-1,TRBV7-2,CASSLDQNTEAFF
TRBJ1-3,TRBV9,CASSETGYAGNTIYF
TRBJ1-5,TRBV6-1,CASSDQTGGGQPQHF
TRBJ2-3,TRBV11-3,CASSLRVSGASTDTQYF
TRBJ2-1,TRBV2,CASSEASLAGTGPYNEQFF
TRBJ2-7,TRBV19,CASSILAGGSSYEQYF
TRBJ1-1,TRBV2,CASRRRTDEAFF
TRBJ1-1,TRBV10-2,CASSAPVGGQREAFF
TRBJ1-4,TRBV13,CASSPRGGRGEKLFF
TRBJ1-5,TRBV19,CASTPPRAGRANQPQHF
TRBJ1-2,TRBV7-9,CASSLSTGGVYGYTF
TRBJ1-2,TRBV5-4,CASSSRGYYGYTF
TRBJ2-3,TRBV19,CASSIQRISGGARWDTQYF
TRBJ2-1,TRBV15,CATSRDREGTYNEQFF
TRBJ1-6,TRBV6-5,CASTDRGNSPLHF
TRBJ2-3,TRBV7-2,CASSLAPIARADTQYF
TRBJ2-3,TRBV4-2,CASSQDWGGSTDTQYF
TRBJ2-2,TRBV6-1,CASNQGGGELFF
TRBJ2-2,TRBV18,CASSTKAAGELFF
TRBJ1-2,TRBV29-1,CSVRTDYGYTF
TRBJ1-2,TRBV7-8,CASSYRDYGYTF
TRBJ2-7,TRBV27,CASRPTGGVTYEQYF